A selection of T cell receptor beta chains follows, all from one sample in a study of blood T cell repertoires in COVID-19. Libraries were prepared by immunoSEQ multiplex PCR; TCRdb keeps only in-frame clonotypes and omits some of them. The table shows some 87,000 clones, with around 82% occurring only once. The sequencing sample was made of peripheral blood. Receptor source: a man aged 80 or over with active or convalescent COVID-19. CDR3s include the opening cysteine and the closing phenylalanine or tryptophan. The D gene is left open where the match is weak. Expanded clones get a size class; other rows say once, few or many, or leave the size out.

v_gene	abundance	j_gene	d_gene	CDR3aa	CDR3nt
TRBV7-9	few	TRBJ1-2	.	CASSLVRGGRIANYGYTF	TGTGCCAGCAGCTTAGTCCGCGGGGGGCGGATAGCTAACTATGGCTACACCTTC
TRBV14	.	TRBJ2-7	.	CASSEGGGRAYEQYF	TGTGCCAGCAGCGAAGGGGGGGGTAGGGCCTACGAGCAGTACTTC
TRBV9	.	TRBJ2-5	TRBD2	CASSSGLAGLETQYF	TGTGCCAGCAGCTCCGGACTAGCGGGGTTGGAGACCCAGTACTTC
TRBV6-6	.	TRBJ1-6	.	CASSYTGTNGSPLHF	TGTGCCAGCAGTTACACCGGGACAAACGGTTCACCCCTCCACTTT
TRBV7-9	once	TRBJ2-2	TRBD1	CASRPGQGTTGELFF	TGTGCCAGCAGACCGGGACAGGGGACAACCGGGGAGCTGTTTTTT
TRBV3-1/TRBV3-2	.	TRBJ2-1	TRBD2	CASSFRLAGDIYNEQFF	TGTGCCAGCAGCTTTAGACTAGCGGGGGATATTTACAATGAGCAGTTCTTC
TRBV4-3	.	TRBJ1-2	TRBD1	CASSQDRQGQGSGYTF	TGCGCCAGCAGCCAAGATCGTCAGGGACAGGGTTCTGGCTACACCTTC
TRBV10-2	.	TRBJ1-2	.	CASNAENYGYTF	TGCGCCAGCAACGCGGAGAACTATGGCTACACCTTC
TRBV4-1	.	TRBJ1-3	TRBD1	CASSQDDRAGNTIYF	TGCGCCAGCAGCCAAGACGACAGGGCTGGAAACACCATATATTTT
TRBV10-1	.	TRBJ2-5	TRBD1	CASSATGVKTQYF	TGCGCCAGCAGTGCTACAGGGGTGAAGACCCAGTACTTC
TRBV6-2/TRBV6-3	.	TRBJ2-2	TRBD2	CASSNGLAGGPGVNTGELFF	TGTGCCAGCAGTAACGGACTAGCGGGAGGGCCCGGAGTGAACACCGGGGAGCTGTTTTTT
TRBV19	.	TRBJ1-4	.	CASSRGPKEKLFF	TGTGCCAGTAGTCGGGGTCCAAAGGAAAAACTGTTTTTT
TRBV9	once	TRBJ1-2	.	CASSYTGTPNYGYTF	TGTGCCAGCAGCTACACCGGGACACCTAACTATGGCTACACCTTC
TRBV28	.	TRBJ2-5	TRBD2	CASSRGDVAGDGETQYF	TGTGCCAGCAGTAGGGGGGACGTAGCGGGAGACGGAGAGACCCAGTACTTC
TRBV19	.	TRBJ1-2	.	CASSSQGPGTDYGYTF	TGTGCCAGTAGTTCCCAGGGACCGGGGACTGACTATGGCTACACCTTC
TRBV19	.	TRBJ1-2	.	CASSITMGRAYGYTF	TGTGCCAGTAGTATTACCATGGGGAGGGCCTATGGCTACACCTTC
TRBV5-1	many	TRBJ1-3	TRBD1	CASSLGGATGNTIYF	TGCGCCAGCAGCTTAGGGGGCGCAACTGGAAACACCATATATTTT
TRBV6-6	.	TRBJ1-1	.	CASSYSGRPEAFF	TGTGCCAGCAGTTACTCGGGGAGGCCTGAAGCTTTCTTT
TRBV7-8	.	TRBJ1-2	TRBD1	CASSFPGQGTDTF	TGTGCCAGCAGCTTCCCGGGACAGGGAACGGACACCTTC
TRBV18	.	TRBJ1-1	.	CASSPEALNTEAFF	TGTGCCAGCTCACCAGAAGCTTTGAACACTGAAGCTTTCTTT
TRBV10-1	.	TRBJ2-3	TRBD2	CASSDLAGSGTDTQYF	TGCGCCAGCAGTGACCTAGCGGGGTCTGGCACAGATACGCAGTATTTT
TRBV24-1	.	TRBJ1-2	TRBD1	CATSAMGTGQEGYTF	TGTGCCACCAGTGCGATGGGGACAGGGCAGGAAGGCTACACCTTC
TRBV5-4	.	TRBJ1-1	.	CASKRLENTEAFF	TGTGCCAGCAAGCGATTGGAGAACACTGAAGCTTTCTTT
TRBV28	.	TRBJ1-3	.	CASWDDRISGNTIYF	TGTGCCAGCTGGGACGACAGGATCTCTGGAAACACCATATATTTT
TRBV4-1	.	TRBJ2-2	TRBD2	CASSQDPAGGNTGELFF	TGCGCCAGCAGCCAAGATCCAGCGGGGGGGAACACCGGGGAGCTGTTTTTT
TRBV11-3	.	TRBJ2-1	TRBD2	CASSGQRGDRYNEQFF	TGTGCCAGCAGCGGTCAGCGGGGGGACAGATACAATGAGCAGTTCTTC
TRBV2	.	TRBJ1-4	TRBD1	CASSGQGVREKLFF	TGTGCCAGCAGTGGACAGGGGGTGAGAGAAAAACTGTTTTTT
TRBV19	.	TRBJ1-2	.	CASSRDLERGYTF	TGTGCCAGTTCCCGAGACCTAGAACGGGGCTACACCTTC
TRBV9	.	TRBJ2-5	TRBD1	CASSAGQGRGETQYF	TGTGCCAGCAGCGCGGGACAGGGTCGTGGAGAGACCCAGTACTTC
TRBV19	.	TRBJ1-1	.	CASSMSREGPNTEAFF	TGTGCCAGTAGTATGAGCAGGGAGGGACCGAACACTGAAGCTTTCTTT
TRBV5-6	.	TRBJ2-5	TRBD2	CASSLRLAGSRGETQYF	TGTGCCAGCAGCTTGAGACTAGCGGGGAGCCGAGGAGAGACCCAGTACTTC
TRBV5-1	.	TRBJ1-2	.	CASSLETGSNYGYTF	TGCGCCAGCAGCTTGGAGACAGGAAGCAACTATGGCTACACCTTC
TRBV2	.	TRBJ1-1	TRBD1	CASSGQGATEAFF	TGTGCCAGCAGCGGACAGGGGGCGACTGAAGCTTTCTTT
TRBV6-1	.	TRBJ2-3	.	CASSEGPPDTQYF	TGTGCCAGCAGTGAGGGCCCCCCAGATACGCAGTATTTT
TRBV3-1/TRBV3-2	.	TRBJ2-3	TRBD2	CASSQRAGGVETQYF	TGTGCCAGCAGCCAACGAGCGGGGGGCGTCGAGACGCAGTATTTT
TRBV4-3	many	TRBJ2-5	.	CPRPPLPGEETQYF	TGCCCCCGCCCCCCACTCCCGGGAGAAGAGACCCAGTACTTC
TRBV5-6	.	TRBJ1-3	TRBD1	CASSSTTWTGGSAGNTIYF	TGTGCCAGCAGCTCCACGACATGGACAGGGGGATCGGCTGGAAACACCATATATTTT
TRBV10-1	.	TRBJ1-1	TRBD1	CASSDGRGTEAFF	TGCGCCAGCAGTGATGGCAGGGGGACTGAAGCTTTCTTT
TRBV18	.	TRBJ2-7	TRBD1	CASSPGGQGAGEQYF	TGTGCCAGCTCACCAGGCGGGCAGGGGGCTGGCGAGCAGTACTTC
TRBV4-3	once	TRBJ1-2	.	CASSSTGTGARYGYTF	TGCGCCAGCAGCTCGACAGGAACCGGGGCTAGGTATGGCTACACCTTC
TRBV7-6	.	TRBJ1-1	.	CASSPRTEHTEAFF	TGTGCCAGCAGCCCACGGACAGAGCACACTGAAGCTTTCTTT